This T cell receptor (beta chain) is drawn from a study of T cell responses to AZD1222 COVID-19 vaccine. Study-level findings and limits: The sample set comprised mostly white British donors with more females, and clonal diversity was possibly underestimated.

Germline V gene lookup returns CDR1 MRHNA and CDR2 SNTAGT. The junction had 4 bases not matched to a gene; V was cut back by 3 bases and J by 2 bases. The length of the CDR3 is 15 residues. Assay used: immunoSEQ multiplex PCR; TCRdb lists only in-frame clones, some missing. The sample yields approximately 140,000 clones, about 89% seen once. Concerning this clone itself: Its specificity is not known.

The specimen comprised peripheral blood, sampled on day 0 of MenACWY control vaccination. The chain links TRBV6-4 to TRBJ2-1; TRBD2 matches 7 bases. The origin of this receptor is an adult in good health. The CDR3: CASSEGREPYNEQFF. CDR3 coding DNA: TGTGCCAGCAGTGAGGGGCGGGAGCCCTACAATGAGCAGTTCTTC.